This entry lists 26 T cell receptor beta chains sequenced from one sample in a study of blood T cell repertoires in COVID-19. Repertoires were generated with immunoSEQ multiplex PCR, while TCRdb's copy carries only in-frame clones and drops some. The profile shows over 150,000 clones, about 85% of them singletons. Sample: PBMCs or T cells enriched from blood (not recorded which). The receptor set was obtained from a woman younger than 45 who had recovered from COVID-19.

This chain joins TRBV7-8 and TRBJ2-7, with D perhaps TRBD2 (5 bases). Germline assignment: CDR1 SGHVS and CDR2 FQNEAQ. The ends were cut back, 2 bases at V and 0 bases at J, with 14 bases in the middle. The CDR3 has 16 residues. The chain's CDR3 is CASSLSAGRSSYEQYF. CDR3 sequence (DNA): TGTGCCAGCAGCTTATCCGCGGGCCGGAGCTCCTACGAGCAGTACTTC. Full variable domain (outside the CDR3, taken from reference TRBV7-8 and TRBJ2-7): GAGVSQSPRYKVAKRGQDVALRCDPISGHVSLFWYQQALGQGPEFLTYFQNEAQLDKSGLPSDRFFAERPEGSVSTLKIQRTQQEDSAVYLCASSLSAGRSSYEQYFGPGTRLTVT.

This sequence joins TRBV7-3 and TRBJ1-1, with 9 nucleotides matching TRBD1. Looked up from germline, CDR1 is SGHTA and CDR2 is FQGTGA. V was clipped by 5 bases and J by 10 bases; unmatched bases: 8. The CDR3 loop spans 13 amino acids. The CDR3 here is CASSHRGPPPAFF. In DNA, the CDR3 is TGTGCCAGCAGCCACAGGGGGCCCCCGCCAGCTTTCTTT.

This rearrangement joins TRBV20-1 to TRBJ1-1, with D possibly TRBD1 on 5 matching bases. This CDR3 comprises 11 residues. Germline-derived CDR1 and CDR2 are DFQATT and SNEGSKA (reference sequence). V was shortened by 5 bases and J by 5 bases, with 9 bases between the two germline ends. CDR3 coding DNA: TGCAGTGCTGAAGGGGAAACTGAAGCTTTCTTT. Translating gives CSAEGETEAFF.

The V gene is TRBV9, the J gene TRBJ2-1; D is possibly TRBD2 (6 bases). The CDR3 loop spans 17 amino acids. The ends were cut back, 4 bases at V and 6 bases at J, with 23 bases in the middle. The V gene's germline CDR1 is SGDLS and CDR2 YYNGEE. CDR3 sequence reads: CASSLPVGGRGSNEQFF. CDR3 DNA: TGTGCCAGCAGCCTCCCGGTGGGGGGTCGGGGGAGCAATGAGCAGTTCTTC.

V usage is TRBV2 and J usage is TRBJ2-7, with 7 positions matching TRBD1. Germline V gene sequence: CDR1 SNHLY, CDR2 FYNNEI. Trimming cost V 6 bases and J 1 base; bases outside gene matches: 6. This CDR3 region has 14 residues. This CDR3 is CASRTGTESYEQYF. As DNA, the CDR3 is TGTGCCAGCAGGACCGGGACAGAGTCCTACGAGCAGTACTTC.

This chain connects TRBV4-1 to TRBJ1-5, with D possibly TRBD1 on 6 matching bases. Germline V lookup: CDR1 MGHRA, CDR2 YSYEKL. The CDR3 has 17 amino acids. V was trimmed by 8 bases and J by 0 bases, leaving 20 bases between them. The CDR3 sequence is CASGPGHRLNSNQPQHF. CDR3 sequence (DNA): TGCGCCAGCGGGCCGGGACACCGGTTGAATAGCAATCAGCCCCAGCATTTT.

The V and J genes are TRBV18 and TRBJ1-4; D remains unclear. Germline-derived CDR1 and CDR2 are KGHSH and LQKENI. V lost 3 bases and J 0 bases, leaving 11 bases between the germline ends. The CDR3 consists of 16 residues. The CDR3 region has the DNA TGTGCCAGCTCACCCCGGGGAGTCTCAACTAATGAAAAACTGTTTTTT. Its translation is CASSPRGVSTNEKLFF.

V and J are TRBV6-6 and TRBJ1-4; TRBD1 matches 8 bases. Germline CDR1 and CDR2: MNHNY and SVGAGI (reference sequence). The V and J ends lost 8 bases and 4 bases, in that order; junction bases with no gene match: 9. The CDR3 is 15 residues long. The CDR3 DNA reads TGTGCCAGCGTTAATTCAGGGGGCGGTAATGAAAAACTGTTTTTT. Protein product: CASVNSGGGNEKLFF.

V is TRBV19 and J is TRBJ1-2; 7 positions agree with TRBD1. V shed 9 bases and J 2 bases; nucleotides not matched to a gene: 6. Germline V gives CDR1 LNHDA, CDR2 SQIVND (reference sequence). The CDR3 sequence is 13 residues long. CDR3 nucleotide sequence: TGTGCCAGCAACTTACAGGGGAACTATGGCTACACCTTC. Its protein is CASNLQGNYGYTF.

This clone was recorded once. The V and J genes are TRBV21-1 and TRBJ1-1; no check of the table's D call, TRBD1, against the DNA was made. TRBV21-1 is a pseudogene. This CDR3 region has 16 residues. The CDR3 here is CASSMDRGKFSVEAFF. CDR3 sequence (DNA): TGTGCCAGCAGCATGGACAGGGGAAAGTTTTCGGTTGAAGCTTTCTTT.

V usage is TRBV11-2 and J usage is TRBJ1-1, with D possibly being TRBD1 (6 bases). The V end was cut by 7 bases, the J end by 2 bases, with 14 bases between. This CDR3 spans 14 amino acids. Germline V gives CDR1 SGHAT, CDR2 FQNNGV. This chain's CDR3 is CASTIGTLNTEAFF. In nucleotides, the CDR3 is TGTGCCAGCACCATCGGGACACTCAACACTGAAGCTTTCTTT.

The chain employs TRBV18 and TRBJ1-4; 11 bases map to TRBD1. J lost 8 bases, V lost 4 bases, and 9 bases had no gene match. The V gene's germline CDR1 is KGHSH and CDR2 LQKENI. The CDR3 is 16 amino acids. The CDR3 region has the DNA TGTGCCAGCTCACACACGGCCGGGACAGGGGGAGAAAAACTGTTTTTT. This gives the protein CASSHTAGTGGEKLFF.

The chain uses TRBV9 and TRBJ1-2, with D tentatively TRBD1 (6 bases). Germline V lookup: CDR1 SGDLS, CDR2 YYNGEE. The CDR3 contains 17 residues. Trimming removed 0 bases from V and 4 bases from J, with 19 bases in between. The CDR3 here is CASSVGMGPGQIYGYTF. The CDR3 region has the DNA TGTGCCAGCAGCGTAGGGATGGGACCGGGACAAATCTATGGCTACACCTTC. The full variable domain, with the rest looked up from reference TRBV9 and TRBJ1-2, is DSGVTQTPKHLITATGQRVTLRCSPRSGDLSVYWYQQSLDQGLQFLIQYYNGEERAKGNILERFSAQQFPDLHSELNLSSLELGDSALYFCASSVGMGPGQIYGYTFGSGTRLTVV.

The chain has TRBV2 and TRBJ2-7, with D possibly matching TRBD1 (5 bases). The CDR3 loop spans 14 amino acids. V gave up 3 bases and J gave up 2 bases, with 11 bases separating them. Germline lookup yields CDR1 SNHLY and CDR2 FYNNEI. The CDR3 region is CASSEGDRPYEQYF. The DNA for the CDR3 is TGTGCCAGCAGTGAGGGCGACAGACCCTACGAGCAGTACTTC. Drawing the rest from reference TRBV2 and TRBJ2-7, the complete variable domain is EPEVTQTPSHQVTQMGQEVILRCVPISNHLYFYWYRQILGQKVEFLVSFYNNEISEKSEIFDDQFSVERPDGSNFTLKIRSTKLEDSAMYFCASSEGDRPYEQYFGPGTRLTVT.

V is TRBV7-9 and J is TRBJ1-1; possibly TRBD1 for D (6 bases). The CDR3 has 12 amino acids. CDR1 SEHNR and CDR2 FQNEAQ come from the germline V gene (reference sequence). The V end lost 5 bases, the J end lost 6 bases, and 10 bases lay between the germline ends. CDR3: CASSKGGAEAFF. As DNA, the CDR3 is TGTGCCAGCAGCAAAGGGGGGGCTGAAGCTTTCTTT.

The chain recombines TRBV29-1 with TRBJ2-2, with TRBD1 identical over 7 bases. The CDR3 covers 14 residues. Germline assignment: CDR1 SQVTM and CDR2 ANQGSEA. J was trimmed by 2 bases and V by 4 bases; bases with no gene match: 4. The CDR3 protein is CSVGTGVNTGELFF. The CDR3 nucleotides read TGCAGCGTTGGAACAGGGGTAAACACCGGGGAGCTGTTTTTT.

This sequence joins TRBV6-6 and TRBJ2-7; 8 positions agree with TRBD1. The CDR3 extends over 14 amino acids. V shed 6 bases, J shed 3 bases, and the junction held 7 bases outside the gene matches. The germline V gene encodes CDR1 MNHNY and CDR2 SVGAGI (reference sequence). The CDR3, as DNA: TGTGCCAGCAGCTCCGGGACAGGCATCTACGAGCAGTACTTC. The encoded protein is CASSSGTGIYEQYF.

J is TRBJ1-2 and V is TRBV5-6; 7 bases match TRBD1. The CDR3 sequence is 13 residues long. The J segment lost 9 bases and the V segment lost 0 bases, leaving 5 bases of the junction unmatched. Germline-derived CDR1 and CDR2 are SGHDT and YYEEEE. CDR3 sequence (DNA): TGTGCCAGCAGCTTGGGGACAGGCCCAAGCTACACCTTC. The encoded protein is CASSLGTGPSYTF.

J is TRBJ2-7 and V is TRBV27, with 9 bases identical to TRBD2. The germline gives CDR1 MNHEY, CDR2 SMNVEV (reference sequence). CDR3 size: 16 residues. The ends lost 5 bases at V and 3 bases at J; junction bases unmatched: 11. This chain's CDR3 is CASSPLPSGAGYEQYF. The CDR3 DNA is TGTGCCAGCAGTCCGCTGCCTAGCGGGGCAGGCTACGAGCAGTACTTC.

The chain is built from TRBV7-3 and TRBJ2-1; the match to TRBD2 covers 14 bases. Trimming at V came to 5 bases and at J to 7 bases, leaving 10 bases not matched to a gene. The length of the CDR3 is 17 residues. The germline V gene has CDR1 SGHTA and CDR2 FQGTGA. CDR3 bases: TGTGCCAGCAGCCTAGGGGGGACTAGCGGGAGTTTTAATGAGCAGTTCTTC. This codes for CASSLGGTSGSFNEQFF.

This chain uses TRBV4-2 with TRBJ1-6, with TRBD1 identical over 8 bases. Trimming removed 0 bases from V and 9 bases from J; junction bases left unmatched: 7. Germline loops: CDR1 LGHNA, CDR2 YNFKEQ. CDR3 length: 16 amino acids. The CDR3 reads CASSQEGTGFVSPLHF. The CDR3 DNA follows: TGTGCCAGCAGCCAAGAAGGGACAGGTTTTGTTTCACCCCTCCACTTT.

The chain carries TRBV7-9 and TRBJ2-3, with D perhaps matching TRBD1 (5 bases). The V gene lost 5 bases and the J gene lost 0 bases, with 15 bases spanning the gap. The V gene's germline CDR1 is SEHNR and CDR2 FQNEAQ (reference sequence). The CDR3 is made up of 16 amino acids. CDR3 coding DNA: TGTGCCAGCAGCGGGGCCCCAGCTACTAGCACAGATACGCAGTATTTT. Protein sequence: CASSGAPATSTDTQYF.

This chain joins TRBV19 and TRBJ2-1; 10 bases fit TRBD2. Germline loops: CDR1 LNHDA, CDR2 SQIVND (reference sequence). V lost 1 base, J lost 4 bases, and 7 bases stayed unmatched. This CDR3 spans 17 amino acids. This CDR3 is CASSIAASGGPYNEQFF. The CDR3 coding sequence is TGTGCCAGTAGTATAGCGGCTAGCGGGGGACCATACAATGAGCAGTTCTTC.

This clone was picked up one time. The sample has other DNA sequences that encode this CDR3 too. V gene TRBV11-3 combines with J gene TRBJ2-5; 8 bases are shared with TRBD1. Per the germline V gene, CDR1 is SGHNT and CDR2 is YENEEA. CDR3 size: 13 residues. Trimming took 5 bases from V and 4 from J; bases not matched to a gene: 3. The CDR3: CASSLGQGETQYF. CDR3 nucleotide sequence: TGTGCCAGCAGCCTTGGACAGGGAGAGACCCAGTACTTC.

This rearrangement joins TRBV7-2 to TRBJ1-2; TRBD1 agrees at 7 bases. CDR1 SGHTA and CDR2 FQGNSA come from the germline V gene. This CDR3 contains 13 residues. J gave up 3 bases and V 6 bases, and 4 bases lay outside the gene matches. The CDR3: CASRLTGDYGYTF. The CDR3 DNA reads TGTGCCAGCAGGTTAACAGGGGACTATGGCTACACCTTC.

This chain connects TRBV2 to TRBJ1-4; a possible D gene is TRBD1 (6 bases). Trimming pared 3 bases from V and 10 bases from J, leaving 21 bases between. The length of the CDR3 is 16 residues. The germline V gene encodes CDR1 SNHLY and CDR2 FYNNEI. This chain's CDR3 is CASSDIWGGEGRKLFF. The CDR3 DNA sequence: TGTGCCAGCAGTGATATTTGGGGGGGCGAAGGCCGAAAACTGTTTTTT.